These T cell receptor beta chains were read from a single sample in a study of blood T cells in healthy people across ages. TCRdb re-analysed the 5' RACE reads in MiXCR, keeping a single row per CDR3 protein. The sample contains about 1,400,000 distinct CDR3 sequences, approximately 42% of which appear only once. Sequenced input: blood. These receptors were obtained from a woman in her late teens or twenties in good health. Each CDR3 is given with its conserved first and last residue. D genes are given only for firm matches. Not all rows give a size; the values are once, few, many and, for expanded clones, a class.

clone_size	v_call	j_call	d_call	cdr3_nt	cdr3_aa
-	TRBV29-1	TRBJ1-1	-	TGCAGCGTTTCGTCGTACACTGAAGCTTTCTTT	CSVSSYTEAFF
-	TRBV5-1	TRBJ2-5	-	TGCGCCAGCAGCGAGACAGTGAACCAAGAGACCCAGTACTTC	CASSETVNQETQYF
few	TRBV7-9	TRBJ2-1	TRBD2	TGTGCCAGCAGCTTAGGGAGCGGGGGGACTGAGCAGTTCTTC	CASSLGSGGTEQFF
few	TRBV7-3	TRBJ1-2	TRBD1	TGTGCCAGCAGCCGAACCGACAGGGAAGGCTACACCTTC	CASSRTDREGYTF
-	TRBV4-2	TRBJ1-2	-	TGTGCCAACAGCCAAGGTGACATCTATGGCTACACCTTC	CANSQGDIYGYTF
-	TRBV28	TRBJ1-1	TRBD1	TGTGCCAGCGAACACCCCTGGGACAGGGGTATGAACACTGAAGCTTTCTTT	CASEHPWDRGMNTEAFF
-	TRBV4-1	TRBJ2-3	-	TGCGCCAGCAGCCAAGGAACAGGGAGAGATACGCAGTATTTT	CASSQGTGRDTQYF
many	TRBV29-1	TRBJ2-6	-	TGCAGCGTTACCGGAGGGTCTGGGGCCAACGTCCTGACTTTC	CSVTGGSGANVLTF
many	TRBV29-1	TRBJ2-7	-	TGCAGCGTTGAACAGGCTAACGAGCAGTACTTC	CSVEQANEQYF
-	TRBV10-2	TRBJ1-4	TRBD1	TGCGCCAGCATACCTCGACAGGGAGACGGTGAAAAACTGTTTTTT	CASIPRQGDGEKLFF
-	TRBV12-3/TRBV12-4	TRBJ1-1	-	TGTGCCAGCAACCCGACTGGGAGCACTGAAGCTTTCTTT	CASNPTGSTEAFF
once	TRBV3-1	TRBJ2-4	-	TGTGCCAGCAGCCAAGACGTCCGTGGAGCCAAAAACATTCTGTACTTC	CASSQDVRGAKNILYF
-	TRBV6-1	TRBJ2-1	-	TGTGCCAGCAGTGAGGGGACTCGACTTGGGGATGAGCAGTTCTTC	CASSEGTRLGDEQFF
many	TRBV6-5	TRBJ1-2	TRBD1	TGTGCCAGCAGTAACGGACAGGGGAGCAACTATGGCTACACCTTC	CASSNGQGSNYGYTF
few	TRBV4-1	TRBJ2-3	-	TGCGCCAGCAGCCAAGCAGGAAGCGCAGATACGCAGTATTTT	CASSQAGSADTQYF
-	TRBV9	TRBJ2-5	-	TGTGCCAGCAGCCCACAGGGACTAATCGGGTCCGATGAGCAGTACTTC	CASSPQGLIGSDEQYF
-	TRBV6-2/TRBV6-3	TRBJ2-4	-	TGTGCCAGCAGTTACTCAACAGCGAGTGACAAAAACATTCAGTACTTC	CASSYSTASDKNIQYF
-	TRBV24-1	TRBJ2-1	TRBD2	TGTGCCGCCAGTGAAAGAGGGAGGGCCGACAATGAGCAGTTCTTC	CAASERGRADNEQFF
-	TRBV28	TRBJ1-2	-	TGTGCCAGCAGTCAACAGAAAACCTATGGCTACACCTTC	CASSQQKTYGYTF
-	TRBV12-3/TRBV12-4	TRBJ1-1	-	TGTGCCAGCAGTCAAGGAGGGACCACTGAAGCTTTCTTT	CASSQGGTTEAFF
few	TRBV15	TRBJ2-3	-	TGTGCCACCAGTATTCCGGGGGCAGATACGCAGTATTTT	CATSIPGADTQYF
few	TRBV7-2	TRBJ2-3	-	TGTGCCAGCAGTCGACAGGGACTCGGGACAGATACGCAGTATTTT	CASSRQGLGTDTQYF
-	TRBV24-1	TRBJ2-3	TRBD2	TGTGCCACCAGTGACCCTCGGGAGGGTACAGAGACGCAGTATTTT	CATSDPREGTETQYF
few	TRBV12-1	TRBJ2-5	-	TGTGCCAGCGGAGGACAGGGAGTCCAAGAGACCCAGTACTTC	CASGGQGVQETQYF
-	TRBV20-1	TRBJ1-6	-	TGCAGTGCTAGCCCTACCGGGGCTTCACCCCTCCACTTT	CSASPTGASPLHF
-	TRBV7-6	TRBJ2-1	-	TGTGCCAGCAGCCCCACGGCCCCCCGGGATGAGCAGTTCTTC	CASSPTAPRDEQFF
-	TRBV4-1	TRBJ2-5	-	TGCGCCAGCAGCCGTGGGAGTAGCGGAGACCAAGAGACCCAGTACTTC	CASSRGSSGDQETQYF
-	TRBV27	TRBJ1-5	-	TGTGCCAGCTCTAGGGACATTTGGCAGCCCCAGCATTTT	CASSRDIWQPQHF
many	TRBV29-1	TRBJ2-7	-	TGCAGCGTGGGGGCCGGACTGAACTACGAGCAGTACTTC	CSVGAGLNYEQYF
-	TRBV25-1	TRBJ2-5	-	TGTGCCAGCAGTGATAGGGCCGGGACGGGAGAGACCCAGTACTTC	CASSDRAGTGETQYF
few	TRBV7-9	TRBJ1-6	TRBD1	TGTGCCAGCAGCCCCAGGGGGTCGGGTAATTCACCCCTCCACTTT	CASSPRGSGNSPLHF
few	TRBV7-6	TRBJ1-6	TRBD1	TGTGCCAGCAGTCCGGGACAGAGGAATTCACCCCTCCACTTT	CASSPGQRNSPLHF
-	TRBV12-3/TRBV12-4	TRBJ2-3	TRBD2	TGTGCCAGCAGTGCTTGGACTAGCGGACTCACAGATACGCAGTATTTT	CASSAWTSGLTDTQYF
few	TRBV4-1	TRBJ1-2	-	TGCGCCAGCAGCCCAGGCGGGGGTTCATCTGGCTACACCTTC	CASSPGGGSSGYTF
-	TRBV2	TRBJ1-2	-	TGTGCCAGCAGTGAAAGAGGGCCCTGGGAGGTCACCTTC	CASSERGPWEVTF
-	TRBV7-9	TRBJ2-5	-	TGTGCCAGCAGCCGACGACTTAAACAGCAAGAGACCCAGTACTTC	CASSRRLKQQETQYF
-	TRBV7-9	TRBJ2-1	-	TGTGCCAGCAGCTTAGCGGGACACCCAGGCAATGAGCAGTTCTTC	CASSLAGHPGNEQFF
-	TRBV28	TRBJ2-5	-	TGTGCCAGCAGCACCTACCCCCAAGAGACCCAGTACTTC	CASSTYPQETQYF
-	TRBV18	TRBJ2-4	-	TGTGCCAGCTCACCCCGACAGGAAACCTACGAGCGGTACTTC	CASSPRQETYERYF
few	TRBV7-9	TRBJ1-2	-	TGTGCCAGCAGCTTCGCCGGGCAAGGCTACACCTTC	CASSFAGQGYTF
few	TRBV4-1	TRBJ1-2	TRBD1	TGCGCCAGCAGCCAAGATCGAGGGGGCGCGTATGGCTACACCTTC	CASSQDRGGAYGYTF
-	TRBV21-1	TRBJ1-1	-	TGTGCCAGCAGCCCAGGGAGTACTGAAGCTTTCTTT	CASSPGSTEAFF
-	TRBV9	TRBJ2-5	-	TGTGCCAGCAGCATAGATTCAGTTAAGCAGTACTTC	CASSIDSVKQYF
-	TRBV29-1	TRBJ1-1	-	TGCAGCGTTGCCGGACTAATAGGACAGATTTTGAACACTGAAGCTTTCTTT	CSVAGLIGQILNTEAFF
-	TRBV2	TRBJ2-3	TRBD1	TGTGCCACGACAGGGCAAAACACAGATACGCAGTATTTT	CATTGQNTDTQYF
-	TRBV18	TRBJ2-1	TRBD2	TGCGCCAGCAGCCCTCTAGCGGGAGGAGGGGAGCAGTTCTTC	CASSPLAGGGEQFF
few	TRBV3-1	TRBJ1-6	-	TGTGCCAGCAGCCAAGGTGGAACAAAGGGTTCACCCCTCCACTTT	CASSQGGTKGSPLHF
-	TRBV28	TRBJ2-4	-	TGTGCCAGCAGGTTACTGGGGGACATTCAGTACTTC	CASRLLGDIQYF
few	TRBV12-3/TRBV12-4	TRBJ2-3	TRBD1	TGTGCCACCACCTCGGGACAGTTCACAGATACGCAGTATTTT	CATTSGQFTDTQYF
-	TRBV20-1	TRBJ2-7	-	TGCAGTGCCACTGCTCGTCGACAGGTACAATCCTACGAGCAGTACTTC	CSATARRQVQSYEQYF
-	TRBV27	TRBJ1-6	-	TGTGCCAGCGGACCCATGGATGATAATTCACCCCTCCACTTT	CASGPMDDNSPLHF
few	TRBV5-5	TRBJ2-6	-	TGTGCCACCCACACCGTCCTCTCTGGGGCCAACGTCCTGACTTTC	CATHTVLSGANVLTF
-	TRBV2	TRBJ2-3	TRBD1	TGTGCCAGCATGGGGACAGGAGCTGGTACGCAGTATTTT	CASMGTGAGTQYF
-	TRBV30	TRBJ2-3	-	TGTGCCTGGAATGGCGCCTTAAGCACAGATACGCAGTATTTT	CAWNGALSTDTQYF
-	TRBV5-1	TRBJ1-2	TRBD1	TGCGCCAGCAGCGGAGGGGACAGGGTTTATGGCTACACCTTC	CASSGGDRVYGYTF
-	TRBV30	TRBJ2-3	-	TGTGCCTGGAGTCTCGTGCCCCTGGATACGCAGTATTTT	CAWSLVPLDTQYF
few	TRBV27	TRBJ2-7	-	TGTGCCAGCAGCCCTTTTGGCTGGGGTTACGAGCAGTACTTC	CASSPFGWGYEQYF
-	TRBV4-1	TRBJ2-1	-	TGCGCCAGCAGCCAAGAAAACAATGAGCAGTTCTTC	CASSQENNEQFF
few	TRBV4-1	TRBJ2-3	TRBD2	TGCGCCAGCAGCCAACTGGAAGCGGGGGAGTCAAGGAATACGCAGTATTTT	CASSQLEAGESRNTQYF